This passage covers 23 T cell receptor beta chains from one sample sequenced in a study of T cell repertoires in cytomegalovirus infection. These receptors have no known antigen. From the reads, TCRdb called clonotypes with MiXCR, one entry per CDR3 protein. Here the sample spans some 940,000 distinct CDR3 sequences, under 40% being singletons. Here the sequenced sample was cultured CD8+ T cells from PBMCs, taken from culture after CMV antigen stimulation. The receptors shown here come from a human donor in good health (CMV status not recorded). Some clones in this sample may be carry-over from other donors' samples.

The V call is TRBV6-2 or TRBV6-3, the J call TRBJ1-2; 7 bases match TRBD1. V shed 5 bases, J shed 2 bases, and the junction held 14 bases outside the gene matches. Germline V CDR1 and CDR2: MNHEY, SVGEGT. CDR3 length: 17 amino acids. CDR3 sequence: CASSHELTGTINYGYTF. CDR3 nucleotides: TGTGCCAGCAGTCACGAACTGACAGGGACGATAAACTATGGCTACACCTTC.

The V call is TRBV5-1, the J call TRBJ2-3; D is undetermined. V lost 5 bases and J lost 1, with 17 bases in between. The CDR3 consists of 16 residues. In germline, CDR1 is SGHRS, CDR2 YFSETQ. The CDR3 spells CASRERTSAGTDTQYF. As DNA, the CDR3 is TGCGCCAGCAGAGAGAGGACCTCAGCCGGCACAGATACGCAGTATTTT.

CDR3 in amino acids: CASSRGQLLQETQYF. In DNA, the CDR3 is TGTGCCAGCAGCCGGGGGCAGTTACTCCAAGAGACCCAGTACTTC. This rearrangement joins TRBV11-2 to TRBJ2-5, with D tentatively TRBD1 or TRBD2 (6 bases each). CDR1 is SGHAT and CDR2 is FQNNGV in the germline V gene. The CDR3 is 15 residues long. The V end lost 5 bases, the J end lost 1 base, and 14 bases lay between the germline ends.

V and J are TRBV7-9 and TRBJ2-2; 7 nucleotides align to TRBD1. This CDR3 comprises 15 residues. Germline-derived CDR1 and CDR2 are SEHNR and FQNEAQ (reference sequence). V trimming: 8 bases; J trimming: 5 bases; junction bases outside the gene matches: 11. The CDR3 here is CASGDSDAGTGELFF. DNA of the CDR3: TGTGCCAGCGGGGACAGCGATGCCGGGACCGGGGAGCTGTTTTTT.

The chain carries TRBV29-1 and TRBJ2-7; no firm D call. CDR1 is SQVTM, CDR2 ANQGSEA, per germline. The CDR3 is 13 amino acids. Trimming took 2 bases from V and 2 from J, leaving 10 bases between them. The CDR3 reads CSVEITSPYEQYF. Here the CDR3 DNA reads TGCAGCGTTGAAATAACCTCACCCTACGAGCAGTACTTC.

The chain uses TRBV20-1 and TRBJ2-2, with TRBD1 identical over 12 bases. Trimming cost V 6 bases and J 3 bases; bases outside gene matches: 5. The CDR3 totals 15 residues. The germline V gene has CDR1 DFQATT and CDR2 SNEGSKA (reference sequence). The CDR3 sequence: CSAWRDRGHTGELFF. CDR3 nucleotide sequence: TGCAGTGCCTGGAGGGACAGGGGGCACACCGGGGAGCTGTTTTTT.

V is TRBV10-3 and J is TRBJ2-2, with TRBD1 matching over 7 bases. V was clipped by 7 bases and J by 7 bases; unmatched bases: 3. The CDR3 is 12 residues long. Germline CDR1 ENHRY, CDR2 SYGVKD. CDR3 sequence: CAITRTGGELFF. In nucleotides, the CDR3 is TGTGCCATCACTAGGACAGGCGGGGAGCTGTTTTTT.

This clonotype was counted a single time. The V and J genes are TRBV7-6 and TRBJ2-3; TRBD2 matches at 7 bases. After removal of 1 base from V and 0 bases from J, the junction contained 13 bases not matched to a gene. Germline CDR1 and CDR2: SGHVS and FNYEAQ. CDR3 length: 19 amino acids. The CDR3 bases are TGTGCCAGCAGCTTAGTGGTTTTGGGCGGGGGACCTAGCACAGATACGCAGTATTTT. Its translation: CASSLVVLGGGPSTDTQYF.

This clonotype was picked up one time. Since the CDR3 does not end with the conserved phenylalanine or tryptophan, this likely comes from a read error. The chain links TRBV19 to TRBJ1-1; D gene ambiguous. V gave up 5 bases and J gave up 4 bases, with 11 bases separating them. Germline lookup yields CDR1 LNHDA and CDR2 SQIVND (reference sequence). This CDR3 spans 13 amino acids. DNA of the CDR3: TGTGCCAGTAGTCCGATGCTCGGCACTGAAGCTTTCATT. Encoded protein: CASSPMLGTEAFI.

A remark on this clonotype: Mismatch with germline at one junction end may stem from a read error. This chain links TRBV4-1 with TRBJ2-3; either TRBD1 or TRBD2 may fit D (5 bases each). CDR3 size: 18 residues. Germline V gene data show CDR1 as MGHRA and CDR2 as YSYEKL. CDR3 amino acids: CVSSQAAGRTSSTDTQYF. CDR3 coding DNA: TGCGTCAGCAGCCAAGCGGCAGGGCGCACGTCGAGCACAGATACGCAGTATTTT.

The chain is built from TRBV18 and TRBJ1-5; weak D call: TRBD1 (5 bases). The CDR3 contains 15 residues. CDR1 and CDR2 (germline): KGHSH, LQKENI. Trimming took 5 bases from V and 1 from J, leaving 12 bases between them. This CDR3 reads CASSAGRSSNQPQHF. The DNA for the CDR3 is TGTGCCAGCTCAGCAGGGAGATCGAGCAATCAGCCCCAGCATTTT.

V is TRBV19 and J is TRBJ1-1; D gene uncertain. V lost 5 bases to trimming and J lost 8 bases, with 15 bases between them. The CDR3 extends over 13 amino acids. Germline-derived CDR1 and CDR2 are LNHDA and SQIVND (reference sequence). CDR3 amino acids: CASSLGPHVEAFF. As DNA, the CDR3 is TGTGCCAGTAGTCTAGGGCCCCACGTGGAAGCTTTCTTT.

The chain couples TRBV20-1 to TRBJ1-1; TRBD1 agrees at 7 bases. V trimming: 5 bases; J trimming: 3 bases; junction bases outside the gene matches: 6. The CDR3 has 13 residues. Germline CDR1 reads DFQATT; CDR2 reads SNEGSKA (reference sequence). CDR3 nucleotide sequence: TGCAGTGCTCCAGGGACAGAAGACACTGAAGCTTTCTTT. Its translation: CSAPGTEDTEAFF.

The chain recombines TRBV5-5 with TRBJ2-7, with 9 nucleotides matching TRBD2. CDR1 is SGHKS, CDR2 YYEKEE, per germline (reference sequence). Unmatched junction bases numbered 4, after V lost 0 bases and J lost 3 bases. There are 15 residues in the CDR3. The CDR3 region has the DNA TGTGCCAGCAGCTTGGTATCTAGCGGGGACTACGAGCAGTACTTC. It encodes CASSLVSSGDYEQYF.

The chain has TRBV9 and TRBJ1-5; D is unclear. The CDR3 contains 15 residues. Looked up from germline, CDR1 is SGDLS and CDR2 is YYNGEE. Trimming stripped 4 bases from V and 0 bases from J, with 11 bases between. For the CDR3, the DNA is TGTGCCAGCAGCCCAGGAATAATTAGCAATCAGCCCCAGCATTTT. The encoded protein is CASSPGIISNQPQHF.

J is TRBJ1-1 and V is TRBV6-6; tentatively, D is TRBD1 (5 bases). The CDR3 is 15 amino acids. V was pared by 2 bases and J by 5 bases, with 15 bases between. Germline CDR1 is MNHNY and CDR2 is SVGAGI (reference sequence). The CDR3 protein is CASSYTGPAGTEAFF. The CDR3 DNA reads TGTGCCAGCAGTTACACGGGGCCTGCTGGTACTGAAGCTTTCTTT.

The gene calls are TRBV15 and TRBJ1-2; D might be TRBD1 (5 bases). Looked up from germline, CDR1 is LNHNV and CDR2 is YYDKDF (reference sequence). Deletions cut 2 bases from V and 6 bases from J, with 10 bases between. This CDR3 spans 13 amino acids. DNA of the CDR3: TGTGCCACCAGCAGAATAGGCAGGGATGGCTACACCTTC. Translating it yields CATSRIGRDGYTF.

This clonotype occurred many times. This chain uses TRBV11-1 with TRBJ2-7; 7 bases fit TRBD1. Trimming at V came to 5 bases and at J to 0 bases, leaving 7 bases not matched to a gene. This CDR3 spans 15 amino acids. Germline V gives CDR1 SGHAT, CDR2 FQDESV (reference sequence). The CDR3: CASSGGQTSSYEQYF. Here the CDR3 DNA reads TGTGCCAGCAGCGGGGGACAGACGAGCTCCTACGAGCAGTACTTC. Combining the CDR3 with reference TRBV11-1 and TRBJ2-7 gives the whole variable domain EAEVAQSPRYKITEKSQAVAFWCDPISGHATLYWYRQILGQGPELLVQFQDESVVDDSQLPKDRFSAERLKGVDSTLKIQPAELGDSAMYLCASSGGQTSSYEQYFGPGTRLTVT.

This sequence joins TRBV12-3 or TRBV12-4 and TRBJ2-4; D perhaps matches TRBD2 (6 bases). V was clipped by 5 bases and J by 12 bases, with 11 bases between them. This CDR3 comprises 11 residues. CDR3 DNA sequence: TGTGCCAGCAGTGGCCCGGGGGATCAGTACTTC. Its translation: CASSGPGDQYF.

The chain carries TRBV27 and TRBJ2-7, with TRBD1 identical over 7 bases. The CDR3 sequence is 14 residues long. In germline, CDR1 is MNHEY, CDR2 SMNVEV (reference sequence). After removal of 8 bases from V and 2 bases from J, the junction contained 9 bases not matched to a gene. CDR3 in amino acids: CASHPGRGTYEQYF. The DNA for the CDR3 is TGTGCCAGCCATCCAGGCAGGGGGACCTACGAGCAGTACTTC.

The CDR3 sequence: CASSVGWDRALLETQYF. CDR3 nucleotides: TGTGCCAGCAGCGTAGGATGGGACAGGGCCCTTCTCGAGACCCAGTACTTC. The chain employs TRBV9 and TRBJ2-5; 9 positions match TRBD1. CDR3 size: 17 residues. The junction had 11 bases not matched to a gene; V was cut back by 0 bases and J by 5 bases. Germline V gene sequence: CDR1 SGDLS, CDR2 YYNGEE.

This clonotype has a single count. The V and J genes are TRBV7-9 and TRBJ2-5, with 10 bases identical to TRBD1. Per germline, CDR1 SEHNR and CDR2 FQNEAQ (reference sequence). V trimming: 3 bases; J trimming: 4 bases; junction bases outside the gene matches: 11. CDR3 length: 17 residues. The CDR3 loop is CASSFALGTGVVETQYF. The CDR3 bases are TGTGCCAGCAGCTTCGCTCTCGGGACAGGGGTTGTAGAGACCCAGTACTTC.

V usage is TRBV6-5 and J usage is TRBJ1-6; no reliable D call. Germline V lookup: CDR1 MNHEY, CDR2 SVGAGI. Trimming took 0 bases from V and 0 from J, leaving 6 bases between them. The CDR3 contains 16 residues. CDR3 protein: CASSYSGDSYNSPLHF. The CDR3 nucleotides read TGTGCCAGCAGTTACTCTGGGGACTCCTATAATTCACCCCTCCACTTT.